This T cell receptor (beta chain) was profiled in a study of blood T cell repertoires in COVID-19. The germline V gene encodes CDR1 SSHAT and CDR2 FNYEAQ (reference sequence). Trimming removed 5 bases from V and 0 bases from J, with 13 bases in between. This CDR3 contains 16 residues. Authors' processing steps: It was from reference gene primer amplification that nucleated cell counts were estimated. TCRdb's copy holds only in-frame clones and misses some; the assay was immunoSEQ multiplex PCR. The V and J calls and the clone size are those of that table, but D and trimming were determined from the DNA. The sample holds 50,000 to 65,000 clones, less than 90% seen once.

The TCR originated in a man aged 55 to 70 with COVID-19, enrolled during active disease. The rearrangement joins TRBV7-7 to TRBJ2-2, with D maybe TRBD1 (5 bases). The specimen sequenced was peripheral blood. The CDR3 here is CASSPGLGANTGELFF. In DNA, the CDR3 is TGTGCCAGCAGCCCAGGGCTAGGGGCGAACACCGGGGAGCTGTTTTTT.